This TCR beta chain comes out of a study of cytomegalovirus exposure and HLA in healthy donors. Study observations and caveats: A few chains tied to CMV proved CMV antigen-specific in vitro. The authors listed some 150 TCR beta chains as cytomegalovirus-associated. Many donors shared some public TCRs, even though most TCR sequences were rare. According to a subsequent analysis, TCR clusters identified in the first cohort showed a tendency to co-occur across the 120 or so validation repertoires.

On this clone itself: Its antigen is still unknown.

Method: immunoSEQ multiplex PCR; TCRdb's copy keeps in-frame clones and lacks some. The data hold 150,000 to 200,000 clones, with more than 75% observed a single time. The length of the CDR3 is 13 residues. The germline gives CDR1 SGHAT, CDR2 FQDESV (reference sequence). The V gene end was trimmed by 3 bases and the J gene end by 3 bases; junction bases not matched to a gene: 2. The chain combines TRBV11-1 with TRBJ2-7; 7 bases agree with TRBD2. Sequencing used PBMCs. This TCR derives from a man aged 18 to 29 in good health and CMV-seropositive. In DNA form, the CDR3 reads TGTGCCAGCAGCTTCGCGGGAGTCTACGAGCAGTACTTC. It encodes CASSFAGVYEQYF. Full variable domain (remainder filled in from reference TRBV11-1 and TRBJ2-7): EAEVAQSPRYKITEKSQAVAFWCDPISGHATLYWYRQILGQGPELLVQFQDESVVDDSQLPKDRFSAERLKGVDSTLKIQPAELGDSAMYLCASSFAGVYEQYFGPGTRLTVT.